Following are 9 T cell receptor beta chains from one sample sequenced in a study of OX40 agonist ivuxolimab in advanced cancers. Libraries were prepared by immunoSEQ multiplex PCR; TCRdb keeps only in-frame clonotypes and omits some of them. The table shows around 75,000 clones, with around 89% occurring only once. The sample consisted of CD4+ or CD8+ T cells sorted from blood, taken in a trial of the OX40 agonist ivuxolimab. The receptors come from an adult with an advanced solid tumor such as melanoma, head and neck, liver or kidney cancer.

The chain links TRBV5-1 to TRBJ2-3; perhaps D is TRBD1 or TRBD2 (5 bases each). Germline V CDR1 and CDR2: SGHRS, YFSETQ. The CDR3 length is 16 residues. Trimming cost V 3 bases and J 4 bases, with 18 bases left between them. CDR3 nucleotides: TGCGCCAGCAGCTGGGGGAGATCGTACGGATCAGATACGCAGTATTTT. Protein: CASSWGRSYGSDTQYF. Complete variable domain (other parts from reference TRBV5-1 and TRBJ2-3): KAGVTQTPRYLIKTRGQQVTLSCSPISGHRSVSWYQQTPGQGLQFLFEYFSETQRNKGNFPGRFSGRQFSNSRSEMNVSTLELGDSALYLCASSWGRSYGSDTQYFGPGTRLTVL.

DNA of the CDR3: TGCAGTGCGAAGCGGTCCTACGAGCAGTACTTC. This translates into CSAKRSYEQYF. This rearrangement joins TRBV20-1 to TRBJ2-5; tentative D call: TRBD2 (5 bases). The J call may not be correct, given that the DNA end is closer to TRBJ2-7. Per the germline V gene, CDR1 is DFQATT and CDR2 is SNEGSKA (reference sequence). The CDR3 is 11 residues long.

By proportion, this clone is large. Written as DNA, the CDR3 is TGTGCCAGCAGTACCTCGACAGGTTTCTCTCTTTTTCCGTACTTC. Its translation: CASSTSTGFSLFPYF. The chain uses TRBV2 and TRBJ2-7; the D gene is possibly TRBD1 (6 bases). V gave up 5 bases and J gave up 12 bases, with 26 bases separating them. The CDR3 spans 15 residues. Looked up from germline, CDR1 is SNHLY and CDR2 is FYNNEI.

The chain uses TRBV7-2 and TRBJ2-7, with 11 bases identical to TRBD2. The junction had 4 bases not matched to a gene; V was cut back by 5 bases and J by 4 bases. Germline V gene lookup returns CDR1 SGHTA and CDR2 FQGNSA. CDR3 size: 14 residues. The CDR3 here is CASSPRTSGYEQYF. The CDR3 nucleotides are TGTGCCAGCAGCCCTCGGACTAGCGGGTACGAGCAGTACTTC.

V is TRBV7-9 and J is TRBJ1-2; D is unresolved. The germline gives CDR1 SEHNR, CDR2 FQNEAQ (reference sequence). The V end was cut by 4 bases, the J end by 1 base, with 16 bases between. There are 16 residues in the CDR3. The CDR3 DNA is TGTGCCAGCAGCTCCCTAGGGCAGGATTTTAACTATGGCTACACCTTC. Amino acid sequence: CASSSLGQDFNYGYTF.

This clone was detected a few times. The J gene is TRBJ2-7, the V gene TRBV9; no reliable D call. Deletions cut 3 bases from V and 9 bases from J, with 10 bases between. From germline, CDR1 is SGDLS and CDR2 YYNGEE. This CDR3 region has 11 residues. This CDR3 reads CASSGQDGQYF. CDR3 nucleotide sequence: TGTGCCAGCAGCGGGCAGGATGGGCAGTACTTC.

The V and J genes are TRBV15 and TRBJ1-2; D not certain. V lost 3 bases, J lost 8 bases, and 22 bases lay in between. CDR1 LNHNV and CDR2 YYDKDF come from the germline V gene (reference sequence). This CDR3 is built from 16 residues. CDR3 DNA sequence: TGTGCCACCAGCAGGGGGTATGGGCAACAACCGACAGGCTACACCTTC. Translating gives CATSRGYGQQPTGYTF.

The count of this clone is one. The rearrangement links TRBV7-9 to TRBJ2-7; no clear D gene. The CDR3 runs to 14 residues. Germline V gene data show CDR1 as SEHNR and CDR2 as FQNEAQ (reference sequence). V was clipped by 2 bases and J by 1 base, with 9 bases between them. CDR3 loop: CASSLIPGSYEQYF. As DNA, the CDR3 is TGTGCCAGCAGCTTAATACCGGGTTCCTACGAGCAGTACTTC.

J is TRBJ2-3 and V is TRBV4-2; perhaps TRBD2 as D (6 bases). Germline CDR1 LGHNA, CDR2 YNFKEQ. The V end lost 5 bases, the J end lost 0 bases, and 15 bases lay between the germline ends. The CDR3 runs to 16 residues. CDR3 in amino acids: CASSGGAGLSTDTQYF. Here the CDR3 DNA reads TGTGCCAGCAGCGGGGGAGCGGGCTTAAGCACAGATACGCAGTATTTT.